This paragraph reports one T cell receptor beta chain. The germline gives CDR1 SGHRS, CDR2 YFSETQ. Unmatched junction bases numbered 5, after V lost 0 bases and J lost 2 bases. This CDR3 has 16 residues. These data belong to a study of T-cell reconstitution after alpha-beta-depleted transplantation in children. Molecular barcoding with unique molecular identifiers was used for the TCRbeta library. TCRdb re-derived calls from the PCR reads in MiXCR, one entry per CDR3 protein. The data hold about 610,000 distinct CDR3 sequences, with approximately 10% observed a single time. The material was PBMCs from the stem cell graft donor, obtained from the stem cell graft. The V and J genes are TRBV5-1 and TRBJ2-1; 7 bases fit TRBD1. This TCR was recovered from a human donor who donated a stem cell graft to a child with acute myeloid leukemia. This CDR3 is CASSLAARGPYNEQFF. Written as DNA, the CDR3 is TGCGCCAGCAGCTTGGCCGCGAGGGGGCCCTACAATGAGCAGTTCTTC.